This record concerns one T cell receptor (beta chain) sequence. Germline V lookup: CDR1 SGHDN, CDR2 FVKESK. The V gene end was trimmed by 4 bases and the J gene end by 6 bases; junction bases not matched to a gene: 17. The CDR3 covers 19 residues. This entry comes from a study of blood T cell repertoires in COVID-19. Produced via immunoSEQ multiplex PCR; TCRdb's table is partial and in-frame only. Among about 150,000 clones listed, 75% to 90% were seen once. J is TRBJ2-2 and V is TRBV14; TRBD2 aligns across 10 bases. Sequencing was performed on peripheral blood. The clonotype originates from a man in his sixties with acute or convalescent COVID-19. CDR3 sequence: CASSRGNIGLAGVAGELFF. CDR3 DNA sequence: TGTGCCAGCAGCCGGGGAAATATCGGGCTAGCGGGAGTCGCCGGGGAGCTGTTTTTT.